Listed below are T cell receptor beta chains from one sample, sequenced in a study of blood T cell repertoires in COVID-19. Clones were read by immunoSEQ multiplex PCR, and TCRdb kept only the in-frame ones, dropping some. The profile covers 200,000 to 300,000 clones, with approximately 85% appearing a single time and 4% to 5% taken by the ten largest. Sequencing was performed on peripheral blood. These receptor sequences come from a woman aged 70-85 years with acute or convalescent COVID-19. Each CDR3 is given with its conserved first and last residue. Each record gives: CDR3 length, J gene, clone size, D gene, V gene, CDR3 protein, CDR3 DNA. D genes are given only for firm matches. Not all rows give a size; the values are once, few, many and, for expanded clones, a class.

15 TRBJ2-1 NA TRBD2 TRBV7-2 CASSSLAGGYNEQFF TGTGCCAGCAGCTCACTAGCGGGGGGTTACAATGAGCAGTTCTTC
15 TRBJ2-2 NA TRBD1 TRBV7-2 CASSLDGRGLGELFF TGTGCCAGCAGCTTAGATGGCAGGGGGCTCGGGGAGCTGTTTTTT
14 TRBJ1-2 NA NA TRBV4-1 CASSPETGFSGYTF TGCGCCAGCAGCCCAGAGACAGGCTTCAGTGGCTACACCTTC
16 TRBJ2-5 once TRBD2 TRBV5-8 CASSPFTSGVGETQYF TGTGCCAGCAGCCCCTTTACTAGCGGGGTTGGGGAGACCCAGTACTTC
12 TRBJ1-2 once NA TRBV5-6 CASSLGGDGYTF TGTGCCAGCAGCTTGGGGGGAGATGGCTACACCTTC
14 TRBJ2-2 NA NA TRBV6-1 CASRGTANTGELFF TGTGCCAGCCGTGGGACTGCGAACACCGGGGAGCTGTTTTTT
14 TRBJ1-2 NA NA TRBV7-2 CASSFATGNYGYTF TGTGCCAGCAGCTTTGCGACAGGAAACTATGGCTACACCTTC
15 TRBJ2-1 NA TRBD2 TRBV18 CASSTTSGGAHEQFF TGTGCCAGCTCAACTACTAGCGGGGGGGCGCATGAGCAGTTCTTC
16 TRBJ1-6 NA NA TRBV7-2 CASSLQGNSYNSPLHF TGTGCCAGCAGCTTACAGGGAAACTCCTATAATTCACCCCTCCACTTT
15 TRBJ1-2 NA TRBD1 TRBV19 CASSTHGQVNYGYTF TGTGCCAGTAGTACACATGGACAGGTTAACTATGGCTACACCTTC
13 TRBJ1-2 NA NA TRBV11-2 CASSLDQAGGYTF TGTGCCAGCAGCTTAGATCAAGCTGGTGGCTACACCTTC
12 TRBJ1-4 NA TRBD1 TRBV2 CASGTGPEKLFF TGTGCCAGCGGGACAGGGCCTGAAAAACTGTTTTTT
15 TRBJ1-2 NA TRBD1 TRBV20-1 CSASHMPGTGEGYTF TGCAGTGCTAGTCATATGCCCGGGACAGGAGAAGGCTACACCTTC
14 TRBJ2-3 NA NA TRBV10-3 CAIRAGAGFGTQYF TGTGCCATCAGGGCGGGTGCCGGCTTTGGTACGCAGTATTTT
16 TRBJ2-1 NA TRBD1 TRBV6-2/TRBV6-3 CASSTRQGAVVNEQFF TGTGCCAGCAGTACGAGACAGGGGGCCGTTGTCAATGAGCAGTTCTTC
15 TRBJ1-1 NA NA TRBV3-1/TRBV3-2 CASSPGLGAGTEAFF TGTGCCAGCAGCCCCGGATTGGGGGCGGGCACTGAAGCTTTCTTT
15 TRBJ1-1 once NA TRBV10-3 CAISDSDGLDPEAFF TGTGCCATCAGTGACTCGGACGGACTTGATCCTGAAGCTTTCTTT
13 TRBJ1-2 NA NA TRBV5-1 CASSRTEIYGYTF TGCGCCAGCAGCAGAACTGAAATCTATGGCTACACCTTC
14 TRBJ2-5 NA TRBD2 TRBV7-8 CASSLLGLAETQYF TGTGCCAGCAGCTTATTGGGACTAGCAGAGACCCAGTACTTC
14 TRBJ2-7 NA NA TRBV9 CASSPPPLKREQYF TGTGCCAGCAGCCCCCCCCCACTAAAAAGGGAGCAGTACTTC
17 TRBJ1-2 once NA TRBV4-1 CASSQESGTISNYGYTF TGCGCCAGCAGCCAAGAATCCGGGACAATCTCTAACTATGGCTACACCTTC
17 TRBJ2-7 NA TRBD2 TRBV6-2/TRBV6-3 CASSYLGTSGTSYEQYF TGTGCCAGCAGTTACCTCGGGACTAGCGGGACATCCTACGAGCAGTACTTC
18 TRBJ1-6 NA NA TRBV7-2 CASSSLPGSGGRGSPLHF TGTGCCAGCAGCTCCCTCCCGGGTTCTGGCGGTAGGGGTTCACCCCTCCACTTT
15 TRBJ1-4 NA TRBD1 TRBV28 CASSSPGGSGEKLFF TGTGCCAGCAGCTCCCCAGGGGGCTCAGGGGAAAAACTGTTTTTT
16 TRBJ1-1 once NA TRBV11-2 CASSPEGRGWYTEAFF TGTGCCAGCAGCCCCGAGGGGAGGGGATGGTACACTGAAGCTTTCTTT
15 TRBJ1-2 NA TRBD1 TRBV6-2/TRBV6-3 CASRPSGTGGKGYTF TGTGCCAGCAGACCTTCCGGGACAGGGGGGAAAGGCTACACCTTC
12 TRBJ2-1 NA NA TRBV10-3 CAISESSNEQFF TGTGCCATCAGTGAGTCTAGCAATGAGCAGTTCTTC
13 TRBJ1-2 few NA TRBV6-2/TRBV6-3 CASSLTGYLGYTF TGTGCCAGCAGTCTTACAGGGTATCTTGGCTACACCTTC
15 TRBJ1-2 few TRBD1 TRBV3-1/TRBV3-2 CASSTGTGGVRGYTF TGTGCCAGCAGCACCGGGACAGGGGGTGTGCGGGGCTACACCTTC
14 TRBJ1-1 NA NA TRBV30 CAWSLTGLNTEAFF TGTGCCTGGAGCCTGACAGGTTTGAACACTGAAGCTTTCTTT
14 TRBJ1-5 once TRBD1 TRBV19 CASTQTGGNQPQHF TGTGCCAGTACCCAGACAGGGGGCAATCAGCCCCAGCATTTT
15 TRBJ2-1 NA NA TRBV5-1 CASSLVSVSYNEQFF TGCGCCAGCAGCTTGGTTAGCGTATCCTACAATGAGCAGTTCTTC
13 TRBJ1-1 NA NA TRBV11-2 CASSLDPAGEAFF TGTGCCAGCAGCTTAGATCCGGCAGGTGAAGCTTTCTTT
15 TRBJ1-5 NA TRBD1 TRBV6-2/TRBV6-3 CASSYQGQGAQPQHF TGTGCCAGCAGTTACCAGGGACAGGGGGCCCAGCCCCAGCATTTT
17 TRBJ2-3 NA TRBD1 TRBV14 CASSQDLSDRGTDTQYF TGTGCCAGCAGCCAAGATCTTTCGGACAGGGGCACAGATACGCAGTATTTT
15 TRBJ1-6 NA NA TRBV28 CASTPPGQFNSPLHF TGTGCCAGCACCCCCCCCGGACAGTTTAATTCACCCCTCCACTTT
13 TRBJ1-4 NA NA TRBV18 CASSPGRDEKLFF TGTGCCAGCTCACCAGGGAGGGATGAAAAACTGTTTTTT
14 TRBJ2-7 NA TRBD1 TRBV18 CASSRDRATYEQYF TGTGCCAGCTCAAGGGACAGGGCGACCTACGAGCAGTACTTC
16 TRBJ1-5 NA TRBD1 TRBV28 CASSLPTGGGNQPQHF TGTGCCAGCAGCCTCCCCACAGGGGGGGGGAATCAGCCCCAGCATTTT
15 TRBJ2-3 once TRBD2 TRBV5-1 CASSPGLVNADTQYF TGCGCCAGCAGCCCGGGACTAGTTAATGCAGATACGCAGTATTTT
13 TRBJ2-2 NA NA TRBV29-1 CSTTGSNTGELFF TGCAGCACTACAGGGTCGAACACCGGGGAGCTGTTTTTT
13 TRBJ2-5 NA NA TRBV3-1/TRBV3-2 CASSQSVQETQYF TGTGCCAGCAGCCAATCAGTCCAAGAGACCCAGTACTTC
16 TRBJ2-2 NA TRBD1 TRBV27 CASSLGNRGRTGELFF TGTGCCAGCAGTTTAGGGAACAGGGGGAGAACCGGGGAGCTGTTTTTT
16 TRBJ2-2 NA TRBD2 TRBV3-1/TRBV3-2 CASRQGLAANTGELFF TGTGCCAGCAGACAGGGACTAGCGGCGAACACCGGGGAGCTGTTTTTT
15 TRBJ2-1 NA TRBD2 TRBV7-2 CASSSTSGQYNEQFF TGTGCCAGCAGCTCTACTAGCGGGCAGTACAATGAGCAGTTCTTC
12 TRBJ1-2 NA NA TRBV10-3 CAISSQGSGYTF TGTGCCATCAGCTCACAGGGAAGTGGCTACACCTTC
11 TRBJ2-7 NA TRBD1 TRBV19 CASRTGVEQYF TGTGCCAGTCGGACAGGGGTCGAGCAGTACTTC
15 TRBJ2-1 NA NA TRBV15 CATSRDFRQDNEQFF TGTGCCACCAGCAGAGATTTTCGGCAGGACAATGAGCAGTTCTTC
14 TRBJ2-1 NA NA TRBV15 CATNPDSTYNEQFF TGTGCCACCAACCCGGACAGTACCTACAATGAGCAGTTCTTC
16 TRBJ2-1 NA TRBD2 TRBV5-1 CASSLGGAGGQNEQFF TGCGCCAGCAGCTTGGGGGGAGCGGGGGGGCAAAATGAGCAGTTCTTC
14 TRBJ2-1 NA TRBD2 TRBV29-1 CSVVGLAGVNEQFF TGCAGCGTTGTAGGGCTAGCGGGGGTTAATGAGCAGTTCTTC
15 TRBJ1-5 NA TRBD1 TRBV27 CASSLSTGGNQPQHF TGTGCCAGCAGTTTATCGACAGGGGGTAATCAGCCCCAGCATTTT
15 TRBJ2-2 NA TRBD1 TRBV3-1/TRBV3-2 CASSLGQGNTGELFF TGTGCCAGCAGCCTGGGACAGGGCAACACCGGGGAGCTGTTTTTT
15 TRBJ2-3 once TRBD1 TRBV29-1 CSVEKGATLTDTQYF TGCAGCGTTGAGAAGGGGGCGACCCTCACAGATACGCAGTATTTT
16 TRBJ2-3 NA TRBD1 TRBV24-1 CATSDFTDRGLDTQYF TGTGCCACCAGTGATTTTACGGACAGGGGGCTAGATACGCAGTATTTT